This entry is about one T cell receptor (beta chain). Its antigen is currently unknown. Germline V gene lookup returns CDR1 SEHNR and CDR2 FQNEAQ (reference sequence). Trimming left V 7 bases short and J 4 bases short, with 11 bases between. This CDR3 region has 13 residues. Measured with immunoSEQ multiplex PCR; TCRdb has only the in-frame clones, and not every one. The sample comprises 130,000 or so clones, just over 85% of which are singletons, and around 20% rests with the top ten. The entry originates in a study of T cell responses to AZD1222 COVID-19 vaccine. Study-wide results and caveats: Compared with day 0, the breadth and depth of the Spike-specific TCR repertoire rose significantly after two doses of AZD1222. Mostly white British, mostly female donors; authors suggested clonal diversity may be underestimated.

This chain uses TRBV7-9 with TRBJ1-5; TRBD1 is a possible D gene (5 bases). This TCR came from an adult in good health. The sequencing here drew on peripheral blood, taken on day 0 of AZD1222 vaccination. In DNA, the CDR3 is TGTGCCAGCACCCTCGGGGCTAATCAGCCCCAGCATTTT. Encoded protein: CASTLGANQPQHF.